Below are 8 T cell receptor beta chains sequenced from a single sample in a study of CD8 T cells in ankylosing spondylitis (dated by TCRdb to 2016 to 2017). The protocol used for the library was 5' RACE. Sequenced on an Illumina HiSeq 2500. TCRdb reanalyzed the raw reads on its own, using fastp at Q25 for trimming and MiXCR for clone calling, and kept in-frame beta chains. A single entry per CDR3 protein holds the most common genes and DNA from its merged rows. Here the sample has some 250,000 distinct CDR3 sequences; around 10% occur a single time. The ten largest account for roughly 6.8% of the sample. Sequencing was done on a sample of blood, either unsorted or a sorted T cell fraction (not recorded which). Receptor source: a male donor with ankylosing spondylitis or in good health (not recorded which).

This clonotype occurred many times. CDR3 loop: CASSSSGGLNEQFF. The DNA for the CDR3 is TGCGCCAGCAGTTCCAGCGGGGGGCTCAATGAGCAGTTCTTC. This chain uses TRBV10-1 with TRBJ2-1, with 9 nucleotides matching TRBD2. Germline lookup yields CDR1 WNHNN and CDR2 SYGVQD (reference sequence). With 5 bases clipped from V and 6 bases from J, the junction kept 5 bases outside the gene matches. The CDR3 runs 14 residues.

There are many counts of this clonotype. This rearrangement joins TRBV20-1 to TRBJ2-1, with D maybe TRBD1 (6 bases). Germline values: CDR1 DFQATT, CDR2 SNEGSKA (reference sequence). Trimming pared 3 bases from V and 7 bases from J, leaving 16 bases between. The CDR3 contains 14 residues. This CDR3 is CSASGLSRGNEQFF. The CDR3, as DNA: TGCAGTGCTAGTGGACTCTCTAGGGGGAATGAGCAGTTCTTC.

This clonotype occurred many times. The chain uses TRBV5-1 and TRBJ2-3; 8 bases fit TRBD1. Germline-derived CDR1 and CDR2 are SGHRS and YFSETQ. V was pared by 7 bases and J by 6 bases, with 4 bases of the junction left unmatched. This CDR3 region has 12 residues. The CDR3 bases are TGCGCCAGCGCGACAGGGGCTGATACGCAGTATTTT. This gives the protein CASATGADTQYF.

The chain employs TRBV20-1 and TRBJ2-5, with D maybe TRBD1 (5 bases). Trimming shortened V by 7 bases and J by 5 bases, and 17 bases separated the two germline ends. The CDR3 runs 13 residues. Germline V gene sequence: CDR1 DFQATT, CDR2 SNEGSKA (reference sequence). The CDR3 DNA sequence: TGCAGTGGAGAAGCAGGGATGGGGGAGACCCAGTACTTC. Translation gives CSGEAGMGETQYF.

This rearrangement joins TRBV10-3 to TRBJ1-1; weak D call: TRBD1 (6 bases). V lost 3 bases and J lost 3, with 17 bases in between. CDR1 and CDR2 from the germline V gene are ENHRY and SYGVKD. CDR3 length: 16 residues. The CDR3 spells CAISDGRGTQDTEAFF. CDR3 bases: TGTGCCATCAGTGATGGGAGGGGGACCCAGGACACTGAAGCTTTCTTT.

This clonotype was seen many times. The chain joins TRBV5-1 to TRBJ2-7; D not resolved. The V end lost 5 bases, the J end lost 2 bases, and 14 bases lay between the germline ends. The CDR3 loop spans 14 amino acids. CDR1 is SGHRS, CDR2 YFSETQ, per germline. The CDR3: CASRGRLEAYEQYF. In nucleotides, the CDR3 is TGCGCCAGCAGAGGACGGCTTGAGGCCTACGAGCAGTACTTC. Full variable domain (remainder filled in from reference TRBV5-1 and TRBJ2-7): KAGVTQTPRYLIKTRGQQVTLSCSPISGHRSVSWYQQTPGQGLQFLFEYFSETQRNKGNFPGRFSGRQFSNSRSEMNVSTLELGDSALYLCASRGRLEAYEQYFGPGTRLTVT.

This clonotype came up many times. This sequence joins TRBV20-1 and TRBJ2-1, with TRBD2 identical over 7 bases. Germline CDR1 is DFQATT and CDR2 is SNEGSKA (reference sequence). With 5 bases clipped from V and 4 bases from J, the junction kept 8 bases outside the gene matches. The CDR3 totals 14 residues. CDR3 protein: CSAAQREPYNEQFF. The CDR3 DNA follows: TGCAGTGCTGCGCAGCGGGAACCATACAATGAGCAGTTCTTC.

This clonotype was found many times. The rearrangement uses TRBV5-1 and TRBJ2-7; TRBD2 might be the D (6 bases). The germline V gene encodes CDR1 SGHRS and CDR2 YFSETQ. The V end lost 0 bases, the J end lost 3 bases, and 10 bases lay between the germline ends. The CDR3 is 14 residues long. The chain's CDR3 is CASSLDTGLYEQYF. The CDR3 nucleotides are TGCGCCAGCAGCTTGGATACGGGACTCTACGAGCAGTACTTC. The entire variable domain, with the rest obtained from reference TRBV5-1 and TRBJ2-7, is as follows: KAGVTQTPRYLIKTRGQQVTLSCSPISGHRSVSWYQQTPGQGLQFLFEYFSETQRNKGNFPGRFSGRQFSNSRSEMNVSTLELGDSALYLCASSLDTGLYEQYFGPGTRLTVT.